The clone carrying this T cell receptor beta chain was detected only a few times. The data were taken from a study of CD8 T cells in Susac syndrome. This CDR3 contains 14 residues. Per germline, CDR1 LGHNA and CDR2 YNFKEQ. V shed 1 base and J 6 bases; nucleotides not matched to a gene: 4. Random hexamers were used to reverse transcribe an amount of roughly 0.5 to 1 ug RNA. TCRdb reprocessed the immunoSEQ multiplex PCR reads via MiXCR and lists one record per CDR3 protein. This table has 150,000 to 200,000 distinct CDR3 sequences, about 93% appearing once. Sequencing was performed on CD4+ T cells from PBMCs. The clonotype was recovered from a human donor in good health. V is TRBV4-2 and J is TRBJ2-3, with TRBD1 matching over 7 bases. In DNA, the CDR3 is TGTGCCAGCAGCCAAGGGGACAGCAGGGATACGCAGTATTTT. Translation: CASSQGDSRDTQYF.